This T cell receptor (beta chain) was identified during a study of regulatory T cells in long-lasting Graves disease (dated by TCRdb to the early 2020s). At the level of the whole study: Persistent Graves' disease meant more than 5 years of antithyroid drug treatment with TSH receptor autoantibodies that stayed positive. Peripheral blood TCR sequencing and RNA sequencing compared persistent Graves' disease patients with newly diagnosed Graves' disease patients. The study was registered as a clinical trial and conducted in China. A total of some 33 samples were covered by TCR sequencing, comprising some 13 persistent and roughly 20 newly diagnosed Graves' disease patients. Persistent Graves' disease patients in the clinical cohort had taken antithyroid drugs for roughly ten years on average.

V lost 5 bases and J lost 7 bases, and the count of bases not matched to a germline gene is 11. The germline V gene (reference sequence) gives CDR1 as DFQATT and CDR2 as SNEGSKA. From the cysteine up to the phenylalanine, the CDR3 has a length of 14 residues. Only CDR3 DNA remains: 42 bases, in frame from the first base. What the study reported, not specific to this receptor: The small sample size was acknowledged by the authors as a limitation that may reduce accuracy. Preferential use of TRBV28, TRBJ1-2 and TRBJ2-5 was observed in persistent disease, whereas TRBV20-1 and TRBJ2-1 were favored in newly diagnosed disease. The study examined only peripheral blood because the primary lesion, thyroid tissue, could not be accessed. Lower TCR Shannon entropy and fewer highly expanded clones were observed in persistent Graves' disease patients than in newly diagnosed patients, which suggested clonal expansion. Only the TCR beta chain was sequenced and analyzed. Persistent patients shared more public clonotypes among themselves (around 2,700) than newly diagnosed patients did (roughly 920).

This sample's time point label indicates: persistent/refractory GD, antithyroid drugs over 5 years with positive TRAb. For both TCR sequencing and RNA sequencing, RNA was extracted from PBMCs in TRIzol. The diagnosis of Graves' disease was made according to American Thyroid Association guidelines. Patients were recruited from an endocrinology department in Xi'an, China. Each patient gave roughly 8.4 milliliters of peripheral blood, collected in an EDTA anticoagulant tube. PBMCs were isolated by Ficoll Paque Plus density gradient separation without further T cell sorting. An Agilent 2100 Bioanalyzer and agarose gel were used to assess RNA quality, and a NanoDrop 2000 was used to measure RNA concentration. Comments on this clonotype: The antigen this receptor binds is unknown. The sample holds no much larger clone one base away, and base qualities are not on file.

Receptors were amplified or captured by multiplex PCR. The instrument given in TCRdb is Illumina HiSeq 4000. TCR beta libraries were built with iRepertoire HTBI primers and Arm-PCR amplification of CDR3 regions. Before sequencing, the PCR products went through gel purification. Per the source publication's procedure: Across samples, 60 to 80 TRBV and around 15 TRBJ segments were identified and used for gene usage analysis of CDR3 amino acid clonotypes. COPE and FqMerger were used to merge the filtered high-quality paired reads into contigs. Contigs were aligned with BLAST to IMGT TRBV, TRBD and TRBJ reference genes, and CDR3 was defined per IMGT. Highly expanded clones were defined as clonotypes with a frequency above 0.1%. Shannon entropy was used to measure repertoire diversity, and the Gini coefficient was used to measure V-J evenness. Clonotypes shared by more than one individual were considered public. Using fastp trimming at Q25 and MiXCR clonotype assembly, TCRdb reanalyzed the public sequencing data and kept in-frame beta chains. Each CDR3 protein appears once, grouped with its most common genes and DNA. V and J calls and clone size were set by TCRdb, not the authors. Within this sample are about 460,000 distinct CDR3 sequences, with approximately 23% of them counted one time only. Around 13% of the sample comes from the top ten.

Sequencing used peripheral blood mononuclear cells (PBMCs), obtained when the disease was refractory, from a patient treated with antithyroid drugs. The V and J genes are TRBV20-1 and TRBJ2-1; the central 7 bases match TRBD2. This clonotype was obtained from a female donor with Graves disease. CDR3 reads: CSAPEGTTLNEQFF. In nucleotides, the sequence is TGCAGTGCTCCTGAGGGGACTACTCTGAATGAGCAGTTCTTC.